The present entry profiles one T cell receptor beta chain with its context. Antigen: not known. CDR1 and CDR2 (germline): WNHNN, SYGVQD (reference sequence). The CDR3 is 14 residues long. J was trimmed by 3 bases and V by 4 bases; bases with no gene match: 3. The record originates from a study of T cell responses to AZD1222 COVID-19 vaccine. Profiled with immunoSEQ multiplex PCR; TCRdb holds only in-frame clones, not every one. This sample has about 120,000 clones, with approximately 94% found just once. Points from the study as a whole: Clonal diversity may have been underestimated in mostly white British donors. Of the AZD1222 recipients, only 5 or 6 were seropositive at baseline.

Pooled samples include second doses given at about 4 or 12 weeks. The starting material was peripheral blood, obtained 28 days after the second AZD1222 dose. This sequence joins TRBV10-1 and TRBJ2-3; 8 positions agree with TRBD1. The sequence was collected from an adult who received the AZD1222 COVID-19 vaccine. The CDR3 protein is CASSGRGRTDTQYF. The CDR3 bases are TGCGCCAGCAGTGGCAGGGGGCGAACAGATACGCAGTATTTT.